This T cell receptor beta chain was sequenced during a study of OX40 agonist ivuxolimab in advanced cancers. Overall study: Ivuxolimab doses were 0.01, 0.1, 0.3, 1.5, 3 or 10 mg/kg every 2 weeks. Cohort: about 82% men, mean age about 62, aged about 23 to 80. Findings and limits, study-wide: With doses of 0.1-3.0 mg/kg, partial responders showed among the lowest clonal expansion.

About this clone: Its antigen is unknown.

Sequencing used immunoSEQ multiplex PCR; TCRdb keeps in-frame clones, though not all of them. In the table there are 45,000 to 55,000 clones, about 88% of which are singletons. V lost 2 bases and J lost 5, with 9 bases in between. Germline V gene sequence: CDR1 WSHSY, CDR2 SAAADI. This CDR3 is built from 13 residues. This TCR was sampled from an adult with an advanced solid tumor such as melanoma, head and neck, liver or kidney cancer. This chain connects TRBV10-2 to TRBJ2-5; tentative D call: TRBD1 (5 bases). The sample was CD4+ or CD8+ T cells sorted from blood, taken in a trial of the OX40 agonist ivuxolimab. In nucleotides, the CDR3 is TGCGCCAGCAGTGAGAATAGGGGCGAGACCCAGTACTTC. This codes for CASSENRGETQYF.